This T cell receptor (beta chain) emerged from a study of T cell repertoires in cytomegalovirus infection. The overall study: Indicated by public TCR beta signatures were CMV infection and matching HLA type.

TCRdb ran MiXCR on the reads and lists one entry per CDR3 protein. The sample contains under 600,000 distinct CDR3 sequences, approximately 17% of which appear only once. Broader study findings: CMV-specific HLA-C-restricted TCR beta clonotypes dominated the ex vivo response. Identification of carriers of CMV plus the relevant HLA was performed using cumulative public TCR beta family frequency.

This clonotype was seen at least ten times. Its specificity is unknown. What was sequenced was CD8+ T cells from PBMCs. This clonotype was sampled from a human donor in good health (CMV status not recorded). Some clones in this sample may be carry-over from other donors' samples.

This CDR3 reads CASSSGLGNTEAFF. The DNA for the CDR3 is TGTGCCAGCAGCTCAGGGTTGGGGAACACTGAAGCTTTCTTT. The chain recombines TRBV27 with TRBJ1-1, with a tentative D call TRBD1 (5 bases). This CDR3 comprises 14 residues. The V gene lost 6 bases and the J gene lost 1 base, with 12 bases spanning the gap. The germline V gene has CDR1 MNHEY and CDR2 SMNVEV (reference sequence).